The sequence of this TCR beta chain was determined in a study of blood T cell repertoires in COVID-19. Study as a whole: Donors in the United States, Italy and Spain gave samples during acute or convalescent COVID-19. PBMCs, B-cell-depleted T cells, or T cells were the source of the cDNA or gDNA that made up the material.

In the authors' methods: It was from reference gene primer amplification that nucleated cell counts were estimated. Data came from immunoSEQ multiplex PCR; TCRdb stores just in-frame clones and leaves some out. Clone size and the V and J calls come from that table; the DNA yielded D and trimming. The table includes roughly 94,000 clones, approximately 80% detected once. Per germline, CDR1 SEHNR and CDR2 FQNEAQ (reference sequence). This CDR3 spans 13 amino acids. Between the trimmed V and J ends, which lost 4 bases and 12 bases, there was a span of 19 bases. Sequencing was performed on peripheral blood. The TCR was taken from a man aged 55 to 70 with acute or convalescent COVID-19. This rearrangement joins TRBV7-9 to TRBJ2-7; D uncertain. The CDR3 sequence: CASSSHGSPRGYF. In nucleotides, the CDR3 is TGTGCCAGCAGCTCCCATGGGTCCCCCCGAGGGTACTTC.